The 5 T cell receptor beta chains below were found in one sample sequenced in a study of spatial heterogeneity in lung cancer. General study points: Higher tumor mutation counts went along with higher counts of expanded intratumoral alpha and beta TCRs.

Antigens for these TCRs are unknown. TCRdb reanalysed the 5' RACE reads using MiXCR and keeps one entry per CDR3 protein. The data show 25,000 to 30,000 distinct CDR3 sequences, around 6.5% seen once. Stated time point: sample taken at primary tumor resection. Sequences were derived from lung tumor tissue, sampled at surgery. The receptor source for this set is a male donor with early-stage non-small cell lung cancer.

A few counts support this clonotype. The rearrangement joins TRBV4-3 to TRBJ2-3; 7 bases fit TRBD2. V was clipped by 0 bases and J by 4 bases; unmatched bases: 7. This CDR3 region has 16 residues. Germline assignment: CDR1 LGHNA and CDR2 YSLEER. The CDR3 loop reads CASSQDSRGGADTQYF. The CDR3 DNA sequence: TGCGCCAGCAGCCAAGATTCCCGCGGGGGTGCAGATACGCAGTATTTT.

In this sample, this clonotype turned up many times. The V call is TRBV5-1, the J call TRBJ1-4; the D is unclear. Between the trimmed V and J ends, which lost 5 bases and 4 bases, there was a span of 15 bases. This CDR3 comprises 15 residues. The V gene's germline CDR1 is SGHRS and CDR2 YFSETQ. CDR3 residues: CASRTGGLFNEKLFF. In DNA form, the CDR3 reads TGCGCCAGCAGGACCGGCGGACTGTTTAATGAAAAACTGTTTTTT.

CDR3 sequence: CASSQEPGTYNQPQHF. DNA for the CDR3: TGCGCCAGCAGCCAAGAACCCGGGACATACAATCAGCCCCAGCATTTT. The chain uses TRBV4-1 and TRBJ1-5; tentative D call: TRBD1 (6 bases). CDR1 is MGHRA and CDR2 is YSYEKL in the germline V gene. This CDR3 has 16 residues. Trimming removed 0 bases at V and 3 bases at J, with 12 bases between.

This clonotype was picked up many times. The V and J genes are TRBV7-2 and TRBJ2-7; 11 bases align to TRBD1. This CDR3 is built from 16 residues. Trimming removed 4 bases from V and 1 base from J; junction bases left unmatched: 6. From germline, CDR1 is SGHTA and CDR2 FQGNSA. This CDR3 reads CASSSGDRGTSYEQYF. The CDR3 region has the DNA TGTGCCAGCAGCTCAGGGGACAGGGGGACATCCTACGAGCAGTACTTC.

This clonotype was detected ten times or more. The chain employs TRBV4-3 and TRBJ1-4; D unresolved. Germline V gene sequence: CDR1 LGHNA, CDR2 YSLEER. This CDR3 is 16 amino acids long. The ends were cut back, 0 bases at V and 7 bases at J, with 15 bases in the middle. CDR3 coding DNA: TGCGCCAGCAGCCAAGAGGAGGGTTCCCAGCGTGAAAAACTGTTTTTT. Residues: CASSQEEGSQREKLFF.